A single sample is the source of the 4 T cell receptor beta chains below, sequenced in a study of tumor and adjacent non-tumor tissue in lung cancer. No cell sorting was done before RNA was extracted from the tissue. Distant lung tissue was collected more than 3 cm away from the tumor edge. TCRbeta libraries were built with three rounds of nested PCR, modified from ARM-PCR. One entry per CDR3 protein results from TCRdb running MiXCR on the multiplex PCR reads. Of some 99,000 distinct CDR3 sequences listed, 60% to 80% are singletons. Material: distant non-tumor lung tissue. The receptor source for this set is a man in his 60s with non-small cell lung cancer.

The V call is TRBV6-5, the J call TRBJ2-1, with TRBD1 as a possible D gene (5 bases). The V gene's germline CDR1 is MNHEY and CDR2 SVGAGI. V was cut by 10 bases and J by 6 bases, with 28 bases left in between. There are 17 residues in the CDR3. For the CDR3, the DNA is TGTGCCAACAGCCCTCAGTTAAGAAGGGGTGAGGTCAATGAGCAGTTCTTC. This translates into CANSPQLRRGEVNEQFF.

The genes are TRBV4-1 and TRBJ2-7; 7 bases align to TRBD2. There are 15 residues in the CDR3. Germline CDR1 and CDR2: MGHRA and YSYEKL. Trimming took 0 bases from V and 5 from J; bases not matched to a gene: 7. This CDR3 reads CASSQDRGESHEQYF. Here the CDR3 DNA reads TGCGCCAGCAGCCAAGATCGGGGGGAGTCCCACGAGCAGTACTTC.

This clonotype occurred many times. V and J are TRBV6-5 and TRBJ2-3; a weak D match, TRBD2 (5 bases). This CDR3 is built from 15 residues. Germline assignment: CDR1 MNHEY and CDR2 SVGAGI. V dropped 2 bases and J dropped 6 bases, with 15 bases sitting between them. The CDR3 nucleotides are TGTGCCAGCAGTTACGACGGGGTGCGGGTGGATACGCAGTATTTT. It translates to CASSYDGVRVDTQYF.

V is TRBV10-3 and J is TRBJ2-3; TRBD2 aligns across 7 bases. There are 15 residues in the CDR3. Trimming took 6 bases from V and 3 from J; bases not matched to a gene: 9. CDR1 ENHRY and CDR2 SYGVKD come from the germline V gene. Here the CDR3 reads CAISLAMGGTDTQYF. CDR3 coding DNA: TGTGCCATCAGCCTAGCGATGGGAGGGACAGATACGCAGTATTTT.